Listed below are T cell receptor beta chains from one sample, sequenced in a study of T cells in Graves' hyperthyroidism and ophthalmopathy. Via MiXCR, TCRdb re-called the multiplex PCR reads, giving one row per CDR3 protein. The data contain around 600,000 distinct CDR3 sequences, roughly 15% of them singletons. The sequenced sample was blood. The source of these receptors is a woman aged 50 to 60 with Graves' ophthalmopathy. Each CDR3 is given with its conserved first and last residue. Each record gives: D gene, J gene, CDR3 length, V gene, clone size, CDR3 DNA, CDR3 protein. The D gene is left open where the match is weak. For some rows the clone size is stated as once, few or many, or as a class when expanded; others skip it.

TRBD2 TRBJ2-3 16 TRBV5-1 many TGCGCCAGCAGCTCAGGACTAGCAGGAAGCACAGATACGCAGTATTTT CASSSGLAGSTDTQYF
TRBD1 TRBJ2-7 14 TRBV28 NA TGTGCCAGCAGTTTCCAGGGGGCGCGGGGCGAGCAGTACTTC CASSFQGARGEQYF
NA TRBJ2-3 13 TRBV29-1 NA TGCAGCGCCGGGAATCGGGGCACAGATACGCAGTATTTT CSAGNRGTDTQYF
TRBD2 TRBJ2-1 14 TRBV7-2 many TGTGCCAGCAGCTCTGGGAGGGCCGTCGGTGAGCAGTTCTTC CASSSGRAVGEQFF
NA TRBJ2-3 15 TRBV30 many TGTGCCTGGAGTGTTCCAGGAGGCGGGACAGATACGCAGTATTTT CAWSVPGGGTDTQYF
NA TRBJ1-1 11 TRBV20-1 many TGCAGTGCCGTCCAATGGGCTGAAGCTTTCTTT CSAVQWAEAFF
NA TRBJ1-1 12 TRBV20-1 many TGCAGTGCTAGGGTCCCGGACACTGAAGCTTTCTTT CSARVPDTEAFF
NA TRBJ1-2 13 TRBV6-1 many TGTGCCAGCAGTGGGCAGCGTAACTATGGCTACACCTTC CASSGQRNYGYTF
TRBD2 TRBJ2-7 14 TRBV20-1 few TGCAGTGCTATCCGGACTAGCGGGAAAAATGAGCAGTACTTC CSAIRTSGKNEQYF
TRBD2 TRBJ2-3 17 TRBV25-1 few TGTGCCAGCAGTGAATATCCTCTAGCGGGAGTTGGGGATACGCAGTATTTT CASSEYPLAGVGDTQYF
NA TRBJ2-2 12 TRBV7-3 NA TGTGCCAGCAGCTCGAGCGGCGGGGAGCTGTTTTTT CASSSSGGELFF
TRBD2 TRBJ2-1 16 TRBV7-3 many TGTGCCAGCAGCTTAATTGTAGCGGGAGAAAGCTATGAGCAGTTCTTC CASSLIVAGESYEQFF
NA TRBJ1-5 12 TRBV14 many TGTGCCAGCAGCCAAGGTTTTCAGCCCCAGCATTTT CASSQGFQPQHF
NA TRBJ2-5 18 TRBV25-1 NA TGTGCCAGCAGTGAATTCGTCATCGGGGGCCCCCGATTTGAGACCCAGTACTTC CASSEFVIGGPRFETQYF
NA TRBJ2-3 14 TRBV19 NA TGTGCCAGTACCCCCCGGAGGGACACAGATACGCAGTATTTT CASTPRRDTDTQYF
TRBD2 TRBJ2-1 15 TRBV20-1 many TGCAGTGCTATCGGTAGCGGGAGCCCCTACAATGAGCAGTTCTTC CSAIGSGSPYNEQFF
NA TRBJ2-2 17 TRBV9 NA TGTGCCAGCAGCGTAGCCCCAGTTACCGCGAACACCGGGGAGCTGTTTTTT CASSVAPVTANTGELFF
TRBD2 TRBJ2-5 14 TRBV28 NA TGTGCCAGCAGAACCGGGACTAGCGGGGGGAGACTGTACTTC CASRTGTSGGRLYF
NA TRBJ2-1 19 TRBV25-1 few TGTGCCAGCAGTGATAACCTGTACAGGACCCCGAGCTCCTACAATGAGCAGTTCTTC CASSDNLYRTPSSYNEQFF
NA TRBJ2-7 11 TRBV30 NA TGTGCCTGGACTCGACAGTACGAGCAGTACTTC CAWTRQYEQYF
TRBD1 TRBJ1-2 15 TRBV28 many TGTGCCAGCAGTTCCACAGGGGACACTAACTATGGCTACACCTTC CASSSTGDTNYGYTF
NA TRBJ1-1 14 TRBV5-1 many TGCGCCAGCAGCTTGGCCACGGCGAACACTGAAGCTTTCTTT CASSLATANTEAFF
NA TRBJ2-3 18 TRBV10-3 many TGTGCCATCAGCACCCCCGGGACTGAGATCTCGGGGACAGATACGCAGTATTTT CAISTPGTEISGTDTQYF